A single sample is the source of the 14 T cell receptor beta chains below, sequenced in a study of blood T cell repertoires in COVID-19 (dated by TCRdb to the early 2020s). Libraries came from the immunoSEQ multiplex PCR assay. Held by TCRdb, this immuneACCESS table contains in-frame sequences only and omits some clones. Under half of the omission traces to an unresolved V gene where checked; the cause of the rest is unknown. This sample is represented by about 270,000 clones; 75% to 90% of them were singletons. Of the sample, over 2% falls within the top ten clones. Sample: PBMCs or T cells enriched from blood (not recorded which). These receptors were obtained from a woman between 18 and 29 years old who had recovered from COVID-19.

In this sample, this clone turned up a few times. The V gene is TRBV7-2, the J gene TRBJ1-4; no clear D gene. This CDR3 region has 16 residues. Germline assignment: CDR1 SGHTA and CDR2 FQGNSA. Trimming removed 2 bases at V and 5 bases at J, with 15 bases between. The CDR3 loop reads CASSLTGWAGNEKLFF. As DNA, the CDR3 is TGTGCCAGCAGCTTAACGGGATGGGCCGGCAATGAAAAACTGTTTTTT.

V is TRBV28 and J is TRBJ1-3, with D uncertain. In germline, CDR1 is MDHEN, CDR2 SYDVKM. The CDR3 spans 14 residues. The V end was cut by 7 bases, the J end by 0 bases, with 10 bases between. CDR3 residues: CASKEIYSGNTIYF. Here the CDR3 DNA reads TGTGCCAGCAAGGAGATCTACTCTGGAAACACCATATATTTT.

The chain uses TRBV28 and TRBJ1-3; D is unclear. Deletions cut 6 bases from V and 2 bases from J, with 11 bases between. The CDR3 is 14 amino acids. The V gene's germline CDR1 is MDHEN and CDR2 SYDVKM. The CDR3 nucleotides read TGTGCCAGCAGCCCCCAGGTCGCTGGAAACACCATATATTTT. This sequence encodes CASSPQVAGNTIYF.

This chain uses TRBV27 with TRBJ2-5; TRBD1 matches at 7 bases. Germline CDR1 and CDR2: MNHEY and SMNVEV (reference sequence). The CDR3 is 12 residues long. V gave up 10 bases and J gave up 5 bases; unmatched junction bases: 7. CDR3: CATQGVGETQYF. CDR3 nucleotides: TGTGCCACCCAGGGGGTAGGGGAGACCCAGTACTTC.

The chain employs TRBV27 and TRBJ1-2; 7 bases line up with TRBD1. CDR3 length: 17 amino acids. The trim removed 6 bases at V and 4 bases at J, leaving 17 bases unmatched. Per the germline V gene, CDR1 is MNHEY and CDR2 is SMNVEV (reference sequence). For the CDR3, the DNA is TGTGCCAGCAGCCCCGGGAGGGGGCGCCCCCAGTTCTATGGCTACACCTTC. Translation: CASSPGRGRPQFYGYTF.

V is TRBV5-1 and J is TRBJ2-3; 9 bases align to TRBD1. V lost 6 bases to trimming and J lost 2 bases; unmatched junction nucleotides: 10. Germline CDR1 reads SGHRS; CDR2 reads YFSETQ. The CDR3 runs 16 residues. The CDR3 DNA reads as TGCGCCAGCACCCAATGGGACAGGGATATCACAGATACGCAGTATTTT. Translating it yields CASTQWDRDITDTQYF.

The rearrangement links TRBV5-4 to TRBJ2-3; 8 nucleotides line up with TRBD2. Germline V lookup: CDR1 SGHNT, CDR2 YYREEE (reference sequence). Germline trimming cut 5 bases from V and 6 bases from J; bases unmatched to any gene: 5. The CDR3 loop spans 13 amino acids. As DNA, the CDR3 is TGTGCCAGCAGTCCCCGGGGGGGGGATACGCAGTATTTT. It codes for CASSPRGGDTQYF.

The chain links TRBV28 to TRBJ2-5, with 8 bases identical to TRBD2. Germline V gives CDR1 MDHEN, CDR2 SYDVKM. Unmatched junction bases numbered 12, after V lost 4 bases and J lost 5 bases. The CDR3 loop spans 16 amino acids. The CDR3 sequence: CASSSLHPGGKETQYF. The CDR3 region has the DNA TGTGCCAGCAGTTCCCTCCACCCGGGGGGGAAGGAGACCCAGTACTTC.

V usage is TRBV6-6 and J usage is TRBJ1-4, with TRBD1 as a possible D gene (6 bases). V dropped 5 bases and J dropped 0 bases, with 16 bases sitting between them. The CDR3 is 17 residues long. CDR1 is MNHNY and CDR2 is SVGAGI in the germline V gene (reference sequence). Here the CDR3 reads CASSPTRRQATNEKLFF. CDR3 nucleotide sequence: TGTGCCAGCAGTCCTACCAGGAGACAGGCAACTAATGAAAAACTGTTTTTT.

This clone has more than one count but fewer than ten. V usage is TRBV30 and J usage is TRBJ2-1, with 7 bases fitting TRBD2. Per germline, CDR1 GTSNPN and CDR2 SVGIG (reference sequence). The J segment lost 7 bases and the V segment lost 1 base, leaving 4 bases of the junction unmatched. This CDR3 is 13 amino acids long. CDR3 DNA: TGTGCCTGGAGTGGGTGGGGGGGTAATGAGCAGTTCTTC. This codes for CAWSGWGGNEQFF.

Here the CDR3 reads CASSLRDSYSPLHF. CDR3 DNA: TGTGCCAGCAGTTTACGGGACAGCTATTCACCCCTCCACTTT. The chain uses TRBV27 and TRBJ1-6; 7 bases map to TRBD1. This CDR3 has 14 amino acids. Per germline, CDR1 MNHEY and CDR2 SMNVEV (reference sequence). V lost 2 bases and J lost 8; bases outside the gene matches: 3.

The rearrangement uses TRBV19 and TRBJ1-5; D gene ambiguous. The germline gives CDR1 LNHDA, CDR2 SQIVND (reference sequence). V gave up 7 bases and J gave up 4 bases, with 14 bases separating them. CDR3 size: 14 residues. The CDR3 region has the DNA TGTGCCAGTATGAGTCACTCGAAAAATCAGCCCCAGCATTTT. This gives the protein CASMSHSKNQPQHF.

The genes are TRBV6-5 and TRBJ1-2; 7 bases map to TRBD1. The length of the CDR3 is 14 residues. CDR1 and CDR2 (germline): MNHEY, SVGAGI. V was clipped by 6 bases and J by 0 bases; unmatched bases: 4. CDR3: CASRDRVSNYGYTF. CDR3 DNA sequence: TGTGCCAGCAGAGACAGGGTATCTAACTATGGCTACACCTTC.

This clone came up a few times. V gene TRBV29-1 combines with J gene TRBJ1-1, with a possible D match to TRBD1 (6 bases). The CDR3 loop spans 15 amino acids. Germline V lookup: CDR1 SQVTM, CDR2 ANQGSEA. Trimming removed 7 bases from V and 3 bases from J, with 21 bases in between. CDR3 bases: TGCAGCGCAACTCTTCCAGGGGCGTGGTACACTGAAGCTTTCTTT. It translates to CSATLPGAWYTEAFF.